The 29 T cell receptor beta chains below were found in one sample sequenced in a study of spatial heterogeneity in lung cancer. MiXCR was run by TCRdb on the 5' RACE reads, yielding one entry per CDR3 protein. Among about 12,000 distinct CDR3 sequences listed, roughly 15% were seen once. Specified time point: sample taken at primary tumor resection. Sequencing of whole RNA from tumor, nontumor lung or frozen PBMC involved no sorting. The sample was PBMCs, taken at surgery. These receptor sequences come from a male donor with early-stage non-small cell lung cancer.

The genes are TRBV11-1 and TRBJ2-3, with D unresolved. CDR3 length: 11 amino acids. Per the germline V gene, CDR1 is SGHAT and CDR2 is FQDESV (reference sequence). V lost 8 bases, J lost 2 bases, and 5 bases lay in between. CDR3 nucleotides: TGTGCCAGCCTACTCACAGATACGCAGTATTTT. It translates to CASLLTDTQYF.

This clonotype was observed a few times. This chain links TRBV4-3 with TRBJ1-5; D perhaps matches TRBD1 (5 bases). The V gene's germline CDR1 is LGHNA and CDR2 YSLEER. V was cut by 0 bases and J by 4 bases, with 10 bases left in between. The length of the CDR3 is 15 residues. CDR3 loop: CASSQDSGRNQPQHF. The CDR3 bases are TGCGCCAGCAGCCAAGATTCAGGGAGAAATCAGCCCCAGCATTTT.

The chain couples TRBV6-5 to TRBJ1-1; no clear D gene. This CDR3 region has 14 residues. Germline V gene data show CDR1 as MNHEY and CDR2 as SVGAGI. The V end lost 4 bases, the J end lost 4 bases, and 13 bases lay between the germline ends. CDR3: CASSFRLPGTEAFF. CDR3 nucleotides: TGTGCCAGCAGTTTCCGACTGCCGGGCACTGAAGCTTTCTTT.

This clonotype has only a few counts. The chain is built from TRBV5-1 and TRBJ1-2; D is ambiguous. V was trimmed by 1 base and J by 6 bases, leaving 10 bases between them. The CDR3 is 13 amino acids. Germline V gene data show CDR1 as SGHRS and CDR2 as YFSETQ. The CDR3 loop reads CASSLSGSDGYTF. DNA for the CDR3: TGCGCCAGCAGCTTGTCTGGGAGCGATGGCTACACCTTC.

Only a few counts were recorded for this clonotype. The chain employs TRBV21-1 and TRBJ1-2. TRBV21-1 is a listed pseudogene. The CDR3 loop spans 11 amino acids. This CDR3 reads CASSNIYGYTF. The CDR3 DNA follows: TGTGCCAGCAGCAATATATATGGCTACACCTTC.

This clonotype was observed a few times. The chain couples TRBV20-1 to TRBJ2-7, with D possibly called TRBD1 or TRBD2 (5 bases each). Trimming removed 3 bases at V and 0 bases at J, with 9 bases between. The germline V gene encodes CDR1 DFQATT and CDR2 SNEGSKA (reference sequence). The CDR3 is made up of 13 amino acids. CDR3 nucleotides: TGCAGTGCTAGGGGGACGAGCTCCTACGAGCAGTACTTC. Translating it yields CSARGTSSYEQYF.

The gene calls are TRBV15 and TRBJ2-7; D tentatively reads TRBD1 or TRBD2 (6 bases each). CDR3 length equals 16 residues. Germline V lookup: CDR1 LNHNV, CDR2 YYDKDF (reference sequence). Trimming cost V 2 bases and J 2 bases, with 16 bases left between them. The CDR3 here is CATSRSLGGRAYEQYF. The CDR3 DNA follows: TGTGCCACCAGCAGATCCCTCGGGGGCAGGGCCTACGAGCAGTACTTC.

The sample holds a few counts of this clonotype. V gene TRBV7-9 combines with J gene TRBJ2-7; 7 bases are shared with TRBD1. With 3 bases clipped from V and 3 bases from J, the junction kept 5 bases outside the gene matches. Germline V gives CDR1 SEHNR, CDR2 FQNEAQ (reference sequence). The CDR3 is 14 amino acids. CDR3 coding DNA: TGTGCCAGCAGCTTCCGGGACAGCCTCTACGAGCAGTACTTC. Its translation is CASSFRDSLYEQYF.

This clonotype was counted only a few times. The V call is TRBV28, the J call TRBJ1-2; 7 positions match TRBD1. Losses at the gene ends were 4 bases for V and 10 bases for J; bases not matched to a gene: 9. The CDR3 has 13 residues. Per the germline V gene, CDR1 is MDHEN and CDR2 is SYDVKM. CDR3: CASSSTGKSDYTF. DNA for the CDR3: TGTGCCAGCAGTTCGACAGGGAAATCTGACTACACCTTC.

By frequency in the sample, this clonotype is large. The V call is TRBV11-2, the J call TRBJ2-7; 10 nucleotides line up with TRBD1. The V gene end was trimmed by 6 bases and the J gene end by 6 bases; junction bases not matched to a gene: 8. The CDR3 covers 14 residues. Looked up from germline, CDR1 is SGHAT and CDR2 is FQNNGV. The CDR3 region is CASRAGTGDPEQYF. The CDR3 DNA reads TGTGCCAGCAGAGCCGGGACAGGGGACCCCGAGCAGTACTTC.

The genes are TRBV28 and TRBJ2-5; 7 bases align to TRBD1. The CDR3 consists of 15 residues. J was trimmed by 0 bases and V by 7 bases; bases with no gene match: 8. Germline V gene sequence: CDR1 MDHEN, CDR2 SYDVKM. The DNA for the CDR3 is TGTGCCAGCATTCACGGTGACAGGGACCAAGAGACCCAGTACTTC. Amino acid sequence: CASIHGDRDQETQYF.

The V gene is TRBV5-1, the J gene TRBJ2-3; no firm D call. The CDR3 spans 14 residues. The germline CDR1 and CDR2 sequences are SGHRS and YFSETQ. Trimming cost V 4 bases and J 1 base, with 10 bases left between them. CDR3 sequence reads: CASSPRTGTDTQYF. The CDR3 DNA follows: TGCGCCAGCAGCCCGCGGACGGGCACAGATACGCAGTATTTT.

In its sample, this clonotype was seen once. The chain combines TRBV4-2 with TRBJ2-3; D is uncertain. The CDR3 is 12 residues long. Trimming removed 4 bases from V and 3 bases from J, with 5 bases in between. Germline CDR1 LGHNA, CDR2 YNFKEQ. The CDR3 protein is CASSLETDTQYF. The CDR3 bases are TGTGCCAGCAGCCTAGAGACAGATACGCAGTATTTT.

Within the sample, this clonotype is hyperexpanded. The chain is built from TRBV5-5 and TRBJ2-2, with D uncertain. The germline CDR1 and CDR2 sequences are SGHKS and YYEKEE (reference sequence). Trimming stripped 0 bases from V and 9 bases from J, with 6 bases between. The CDR3 runs 12 residues. In DNA form, the CDR3 reads TGTGCCAGCAGCTTGGACACTCGGGAGCTGTTTTTT. Encoded protein: CASSLDTRELFF.

This clonotype showed up just a few times. The chain has TRBV24-1 and TRBJ2-7; 9 nucleotides match TRBD1. The CDR3 contains 16 residues. The junction had 6 bases not matched to a gene; V was cut back by 4 bases and J by 0 bases. Germline CDR1 KGHDR, CDR2 SFDVKD. DNA of the CDR3: TGTGCCACCAGTGACCCAGGACAGGGGAGCTCCTACGAGCAGTACTTC. It yields the protein CATSDPGQGSSYEQYF.

Many counts were recorded for this clonotype. The rearrangement joins TRBV20-1 to TRBJ2-7; 8 bases map to TRBD2. This CDR3 has 15 amino acids. In germline, CDR1 is DFQATT, CDR2 SNEGSKA (reference sequence). Trimming at V came to 3 bases and at J to 2 bases, leaving 9 bases not matched to a gene. The CDR3 loop reads CSARAGGLTPYEQYF. CDR3 nucleotides: TGCAGTGCTAGGGCGGGGGGCCTTACTCCCTACGAGCAGTACTTC.

In DNA form, the CDR3 reads TGTGCCAGCAAGGGACAGATTTACAATGAGCAGTTCTTC. Translated: CASKGQIYNEQFF. The V gene is TRBV2, the J gene TRBJ2-1; 7 nucleotides match TRBD1. V lost 7 bases to trimming and J lost 4 bases; unmatched junction nucleotides: 4. The germline V gene encodes CDR1 SNHLY and CDR2 FYNNEI. CDR3 length equals 13 residues.

V usage is TRBV5-1 and J usage is TRBJ1-2; 9 nucleotides agree with TRBD1. The CDR3 spans 15 residues. The V gene's germline CDR1 is SGHRS and CDR2 YFSETQ. V dropped 4 bases and J dropped 5; count of bases not matched to a gene: 9. In DNA, the CDR3 is TGCGCCAGCAGCCCGGCTACAGGGGGCTGGTATGGCTACACCTTC. It encodes CASSPATGGWYGYTF.

The chain employs TRBV12-3 or TRBV12-4 and TRBJ1-5; D is perhaps TRBD1 (6 bases). Trimming cost V 7 bases and J 3 bases, with 10 bases left between them. This CDR3 has 13 residues. Here the CDR3 DNA reads TGTGCCAGCACCTACAGGGTCAATCAGCCCCAGCATTTT. As protein: CASTYRVNQPQHF.

The chain combines TRBV28 with TRBJ2-5; 7 positions agree with TRBD2. Losses at the gene ends were 7 bases for V and 1 base for J; bases not matched to a gene: 12. In germline, CDR1 is MDHEN, CDR2 SYDVKM. The CDR3 consists of 16 residues. The CDR3 loop is CASNGRGLKTQETQYF. In DNA form, the CDR3 reads TGTGCCAGCAATGGGAGGGGACTAAAGACCCAAGAGACCCAGTACTTC.

This clonotype came up many times. This chain links TRBV6-6 with TRBJ2-7; 11 bases align to TRBD1. The V and J ends lost 6 bases and 2 bases, in that order; junction bases with no gene match: 6. The V gene's germline CDR1 is MNHNY and CDR2 SVGAGI (reference sequence). CDR3 length: 15 amino acids. The CDR3 coding sequence is TGTGCCAGCAGGGACCGGACAGGGGGCACCTACGAGCAGTACTTC. As protein: CASRDRTGGTYEQYF.

This clonotype was counted ten times or more. V gene TRBV3-1 combines with J gene TRBJ1-1; 7 nucleotides agree with TRBD1. CDR3 length: 17 residues. Germline V lookup: CDR1 LGHDT, CDR2 YNNKEL (reference sequence). Unmatched junction bases numbered 13, after V lost 2 bases and J lost 4 bases. The CDR3 here is CASSQLWTGAVRTEAFF. CDR3 DNA: TGTGCCAGCAGCCAATTATGGACAGGAGCGGTGCGCACTGAAGCTTTCTTT.

In DNA, the CDR3 is TGTGCCAGCAGTGAATACGAGGGGGCGGGGGCAGATACGCAGTATTTT. Amino acid sequence: CASSEYEGAGADTQYF. This chain links TRBV25-1 with TRBJ2-3; D is possibly TRBD1 or TRBD2 (7 bases each). CDR3 length equals 16 residues. Trimming cost V 0 bases and J 4 bases, with 14 bases left between them. Germline V lookup: CDR1 MGHDK, CDR2 SYGVNS.

V and J are TRBV5-6 and TRBJ2-2; D gene unclear. Germline values: CDR1 SGHDT, CDR2 YYEEEE. V lost 1 base and J lost 1, with 8 bases in between. The CDR3 length is 15 residues. CDR3 region: CASSLFPVNTGELFF. CDR3 DNA: TGTGCCAGCAGCTTGTTTCCGGTGAACACCGGGGAGCTGTTTTTT.

This sequence joins TRBV7-9 and TRBJ1-6; D is perhaps TRBD1 (6 bases). CDR1 is SEHNR, CDR2 FQNEAQ, per germline (reference sequence). The V gene lost 1 base and the J gene lost 6 bases, with 7 bases spanning the gap. The CDR3 spans 14 residues. DNA for the CDR3: TGTGCCAGCAGCTTAGGACAGGTTAATTCACCCCTCCACTTT. It translates to CASSLGQVNSPLHF.

This clonotype was seen a handful of times. This chain links TRBV5-1 with TRBJ2-3; 9 nucleotides match TRBD1. J gave up 4 bases and V 0 bases, and 6 bases lay outside the gene matches. This CDR3 spans 16 amino acids. The germline V gene has CDR1 SGHRS and CDR2 YFSETQ. CDR3 sequence: CASSLARTGVPDTQYF. In nucleotides, the CDR3 is TGCGCCAGCAGCTTGGCGAGGACAGGGGTTCCAGATACGCAGTATTTT.

This clonotype occurred many times. The V call is TRBV20-1, the J call TRBJ2-3; 7 bases match TRBD1. Germline V CDR1 and CDR2: DFQATT, SNEGSKA (reference sequence). Trimming at V came to 0 bases and at J to 0 bases, leaving 6 bases not matched to a gene. CDR3 length equals 16 residues. In nucleotides, the CDR3 is TGCAGTGCTAGAGAAAGGGGGCTTTTTAGCACAGATACGCAGTATTTT. Protein: CSARERGLFSTDTQYF.

The chain has TRBV6-6 and TRBJ2-1; 10 nucleotides agree with TRBD1. Germline assignment: CDR1 MNHNY and CDR2 SVGAGI (reference sequence). After removal of 5 bases from V and 5 bases from J, the junction contained 6 bases not matched to a gene. CDR3 length: 15 amino acids. Here the CDR3 reads CASSPPGTGDNEQFF. The CDR3 DNA reads as TGTGCCAGCAGTCCCCCGGGGACAGGGGACAATGAGCAGTTCTTC.

This clonotype was detected once. The chain employs TRBV6-5 and TRBJ1-1; TRBD1 agrees at 7 bases. Germline CDR1 and CDR2: MNHEY and SVGAGI. The CDR3 is 14 residues long. V was clipped by 2 bases and J by 2 bases; unmatched bases: 2. CDR3 region: CASSYGTANTEAFF. The CDR3 DNA is TGTGCCAGCAGTTACGGGACAGCCAACACTGAAGCTTTCTTT.